Listed below are T cell receptor beta chains from one sample, sequenced in a study of cytomegalovirus exposure and HLA in healthy donors. Libraries were prepared by immunoSEQ multiplex PCR; TCRdb keeps only in-frame clonotypes and omits some of them. This repertoire shows over 85,000 clones, 7.5% to 8.5% found once; its top ten account for about 2.5%. The sample comprised PBMCs. These receptors all stem from a man aged 50-60 years in good health and CMV-seronegative. Both conserved end residues are part of each CDR3. The D gene is left open where the match is weak. Part of the rows lack a size; the others show once, few, many or a class for expanded clones.

TRBJ2-1	NA	TRBV7-2	medium-sized	TGTGCCAGCAGCTTGACTGGATCATATACCAGCTCCTACAATGAGCAGTTCTTC	CASSLTGSYTSSYNEQFF
TRBJ1-5	NA	TRBV19	NA	TGTGCCAGTAGTACATTCGGGGGGCTAGGTCAGCCCCAGCATTTT	CASSTFGGLGQPQHF
TRBJ1-2	TRBD1	TRBV6-6	NA	TGTGCCAGCAGTTACCTAGGGACAGATAGTATCACCTTC	CASSYLGTDSITF
TRBJ1-6	NA	TRBV28	NA	TGTGCCAGCGCTGGGGACATCCCAAATTCACCCCTCCACTTT	CASAGDIPNSPLHF
TRBJ2-3	TRBD2	TRBV27	NA	TGTGCCAGCAGTTTCGGGGTAGCGGGGGGGGATACGCAGTATTTT	CASSFGVAGGDTQYF
TRBJ2-2	NA	TRBV5-5	NA	TGTGCCAGCAGCTTCAGGGGCACGAACACCGGGGAGCTGTTTTTT	CASSFRGTNTGELFF
TRBJ2-7	NA	TRBV11-1	few	TGTGCCAGCAGCTTAGAAGCTTCTTACCTACGGGTGCTCGAGCAGTACTTC	CASSLEASYLRVLEQYF
TRBJ1-5	TRBD1	TRBV2	few	TGTGCCAGCAGCGGACAGGGCAGCAATCAGCCCCAGCATTTT	CASSGQGSNQPQHF
TRBJ1-2	NA	TRBV29-1	few	TGCAGCGTTGAAGGCTCAGGTGGCGGCTACACCTTC	CSVEGSGGGYTF
TRBJ1-5	NA	TRBV27	few	TGTGCCAGCAGTTTCCTTGATCAGCCCCAGCATTTT	CASSFLDQPQHF
TRBJ2-7	NA	TRBV29-1	NA	TGCAGCGTTCAAAATAGGGGTGAGCAGTACTTC	CSVQNRGEQYF
TRBJ1-4	TRBD1	TRBV5-6	NA	TGTGCCAGCAGCTCGTACAGGGGCGTGGAACTGTTTTTT	CASSSYRGVELFF
TRBJ2-1	NA	TRBV9	NA	TGTGCCAGCAGCGGTCGGGGGGCGCAGGCTTTAAGTGAGCAGTTCTTC	CASSGRGAQALSEQFF
TRBJ2-2	TRBD2	TRBV7-3	few	TGTGCCAGCAGCGAAAGCGGGAGGGGGAACACCGGGGAGCTGTTTTTT	CASSESGRGNTGELFF
TRBJ2-5	NA	TRBV7-2	few	TGTGCCAGCAGCTCTTTCCAGGGGAAAAGGGAGACCCAGTACTTC	CASSSFQGKRETQYF
TRBJ2-7	TRBD1	TRBV6-6	NA	TGTGCCAGCAGTTACTCTGGGACAGCGTCCTACGAGCAGTACTTC	CASSYSGTASYEQYF
TRBJ1-2	NA	TRBV29-1	few	TGCAGCGTTGCTGGGGCCTATGGCTACACCTTC	CSVAGAYGYTF
TRBJ1-2	NA	TRBV28	NA	TGTGCCAGCAGTCCAACAGGGAGAGCTAGGTATGGCTACACCTTC	CASSPTGRARYGYTF
TRBJ2-7	NA	TRBV4-3	NA	TGCGCCAGCAGCCAAGAAGGGTCGGGGGAGCAGTACTTC	CASSQEGSGEQYF
TRBJ2-5	TRBD2	TRBV28	few	TGTGCCAGCAGGCAAAGGGCGGGGGGGCCGAGGACCCAGTACTTC	CASRQRAGGPRTQYF
TRBJ1-2	TRBD1	TRBV27	NA	TGTGCCAGCAGTATGTTGGACAGGGACTATGGCTACACCTTC	CASSMLDRDYGYTF
TRBJ2-5	TRBD1	TRBV2	NA	TGTGCCAGCGCGGACAGGGTAGAGCTAGGGTACTTC	CASADRVELGYF
TRBJ2-5	TRBD1	TRBV9	NA	TGTGCCAGCAGCGCGGGACAGCGTAACGAAGAGACCCAGTACTTC	CASSAGQRNEETQYF
TRBJ1-1	NA	TRBV5-1	NA	TGCGCCAGCAGTCTGGAGCAGGGCCCTGAAGCTTTCTTT	CASSLEQGPEAFF
TRBJ2-1	TRBD2	TRBV10-3	NA	TGTGCCATCAGTGATAGCGGGGGGGCTACCGATGAGCAGTTCTTC	CAISDSGGATDEQFF
TRBJ1-5	TRBD1	TRBV5-8	few	TGTGCCAGCAGCTTGGCAGGGGGGCCCAATCAGCCCCAGCATTTT	CASSLAGGPNQPQHF
TRBJ2-7	NA	TRBV9	few	TGTGCCAGCAGCCCCACCCGGGGGACCTACGAGCAGTACTTC	CASSPTRGTYEQYF
TRBJ1-4	NA	TRBV4-2	NA	TGTGCCGCATCTGGGGGGGGAGGCAATGAAAAACTGTTTTTT	CAASGGGGNEKLFF
TRBJ2-7	TRBD1	TRBV7-6	NA	TGTGCCAGCAGTTCCGGACAGGGCGACGAGCAGTACTTC	CASSSGQGDEQYF
TRBJ1-3	NA	TRBV7-3	NA	TGTGCCAGCAGCTTAATGGCAGGCTCTGGAAACACCATATATTTT	CASSLMAGSGNTIYF
TRBJ2-7	NA	TRBV30	NA	TGTGCCTGGACCCCTAGGGACTCCGTCTACGAGCAGTACTTC	CAWTPRDSVYEQYF
TRBJ2-3	TRBD2	TRBV7-2	NA	TGTGCCAGCAGCTTTCTAGGGGAGGGCCCACAGTATTTT	CASSFLGEGPQYF
TRBJ2-7	TRBD2	TRBV9	few	TGTGCCAGCAGCGTTCCCATATCCCGACTAGCGGGCACCTACGAGCAGTACTTC	CASSVPISRLAGTYEQYF
TRBJ1-2	NA	TRBV19	NA	TGTGCCAGTAGTTTGACAACCCATGGCTACACCTTC	CASSLTTHGYTF
TRBJ2-2	TRBD2	TRBV27	once	TGTGCCAGCAGTCGCCCAACTAGCGGGAACGCCTACGGGGAGCTGTTTTTT	CASSRPTSGNAYGELFF
TRBJ2-1	NA	TRBV19	NA	TGTGCCAGTAGTTCGAGGTTCACTGAGCAGTTCTTC	CASSSRFTEQFF
TRBJ2-3	TRBD1	TRBV7-9	medium-sized	TGTGCCAGCAGCTTAGGACAGGGGGCCCTCACAGATACGCAGTATTTT	CASSLGQGALTDTQYF
TRBJ2-3	TRBD2	TRBV7-2	few	TGTGCCAGCAGCTTGACGGGAGGCCCCACCGACCAGTATTTT	CASSLTGGPTDQYF
TRBJ2-5	NA	TRBV18	NA	TGTGCCAGCTCCCCACTACTCCAAGAGACCCAGTACTTC	CASSPLLQETQYF
TRBJ2-1	NA	TRBV5-1	NA	TGCGCCAGCAGCTTGGATGCCTCCGGGGGTAGCTCCTATAATGAGCAGTTCTTC	CASSLDASGGSSYNEQFF
TRBJ1-3	TRBD1	TRBV2	NA	TGTGCCAGCAGTGAAGCGCTGGGGACAGGGGGGTCTGGAAACACCATATATTTT	CASSEALGTGGSGNTIYF
TRBJ2-1	NA	TRBV28	few	TGTGCCAGCAGCACTATTGGTGTCCCCTACAATGAGCAGTTCTTC	CASSTIGVPYNEQFF
TRBJ2-3	NA	TRBV18	few	TGTGCCAGCTCACCATCAGGGGCCGGGGATACGCAGTATTTT	CASSPSGAGDTQYF
TRBJ2-5	NA	TRBV10-3	NA	TGTGCCATCAGTGACAACAGGGGGGGAGAGACCCAGTACTTC	CAISDNRGGETQYF
TRBJ2-3	TRBD2	TRBV28	few	TGTGCCAGCAGTTCCCTGACTAGCGGGAGAGTTGGGGATGCAGATACGCAGTATTTT	CASSSLTSGRVGDADTQYF
TRBJ2-3	NA	TRBV28	NA	TGTGCCAGCAGTTTAGTGTCATCCAGCACAGATACGCAGTATTTT	CASSLVSSSTDTQYF
TRBJ1-5	TRBD1	TRBV15	NA	TGTGCCACCAGCAGAAGACAGGGAGTCGACAATCAGCCCCAGCATTTT	CATSRRQGVDNQPQHF
TRBJ1-1	NA	TRBV11-2	NA	TGTGCCAGCAGCCCCCAGGGTTCCCAGAACACTGAAGCTTTCTTT	CASSPQGSQNTEAFF
TRBJ2-6	NA	TRBV2	NA	TGTGCCAGCAGTGATCCCGGGATCTCTGGGGCCAACGTCCTGACTTTC	CASSDPGISGANVLTF
TRBJ2-5	NA	TRBV7-6	few	TGTGCCAGCAGCCCTGGGGGCTCGGGAGGAGAGACCCAGTACTTC	CASSPGGSGGETQYF
TRBJ1-2	TRBD1	TRBV28	NA	TGTGCCAGCAAGAGAGGGACAGGGAGCGGCTATGGCTACACCTTC	CASKRGTGSGYGYTF
TRBJ2-1	TRBD1	TRBV28	NA	TGTGCCAGCAGTTACCGGGGACAGGGACACTACAATGAGCAGTTCTTC	CASSYRGQGHYNEQFF
TRBJ2-1	NA	TRBV20-1	few	TGCAGTTCTTTTCGGGGAGCTGAGCAGTTCTTC	CSSFRGAEQFF
TRBJ2-1	NA	TRBV13	NA	TGTGCCAGCAGTTACTACAATGAGCAGTTCTTC	CASSYYNEQFF
TRBJ2-1	TRBD2	TRBV7-2	few	TGTGCCAGCAGCCGGGCACTAGCGGGAGGGTTACAGTTCTTC	CASSRALAGGLQFF
TRBJ2-1	TRBD2	TRBV27	NA	TGTGCCAGCAGTTTAGAACTAGCGGGGGGCAATGAGCAGTTCTTC	CASSLELAGGNEQFF
TRBJ2-1	TRBD1	TRBV12-5	NA	TGTGCTAGCGACCCTCCGACAGGGTCGCAGTTCTTC	CASDPPTGSQFF
TRBJ2-5	NA	TRBV7-7	NA	TGTGCTAGCAGCTTAGGTAATCAAGAGACCCAGTACTTC	CASSLGNQETQYF
TRBJ2-1	NA	TRBV5-4	few	TGTGCCAGCAGTGAAAAGCTAAGCTCCTACAATGAGCAGTTCTTC	CASSEKLSSYNEQFF
TRBJ2-7	NA	TRBV28	NA	TGTGCCACCCGAGGACAACCCGAGCAGTACTTC	CATRGQPEQYF